These 16 T cell receptor beta chains were sequenced from one sample in a study of blood T cell repertoires in COVID-19 (dated by TCRdb to the early 2020s). The library relied on the immunoSEQ multiplex PCR assay. Entries here come from immuneACCESS through TCRdb and include only in-frame sequences with V and J called. Some clones fail to appear in such tables; in the studies checked, an unresolved V gene covers under half of the shortfall, and the cause of the remainder is unknown. In this sample the table shows about 250,000 clones, roughly 88% of which occur a single time. The top ten constitute roughly 0.87% of the sample. Sequencing used peripheral blood. All receptors come from a human donor with COVID-19, enrolled during active disease. The donor label of this sample is uncertain.

This clone is a singleton in its sample. The rearrangement uses TRBV6-5 and TRBJ1-2; no clear D gene. CDR3 length: 13 amino acids. Trimming cost V 5 bases and J 4 bases, with 11 bases left between them. From germline, CDR1 is MNHEY and CDR2 SVGAGI. CDR3 coding DNA: TGTGCCAGCAGTACCCGAGGGCTCTATGGCTACACCTTC. Its translation is CASSTRGLYGYTF.

The chain recombines TRBV5-4 with TRBJ2-2; D possibly corresponds to TRBD2 (5 bases). V lost 4 bases and J 2 bases, leaving 9 bases between the germline ends. Germline loops: CDR1 SGHNT, CDR2 YYREEE (reference sequence). This CDR3 is 14 amino acids long. CDR3 bases: TGTGCCAGCAGCCCTCGGACTAACACCGGGGAGCTGTTTTTT. This gives the protein CASSPRTNTGELFF.

The chain employs TRBV28 and TRBJ1-2; D unresolved. Germline CDR1 MDHEN, CDR2 SYDVKM. The CDR3 has 12 amino acids. Trimming removed 3 bases at V and 4 bases at J, with 6 bases between. CDR3 region: CASSFSSYGYTF. DNA of the CDR3: TGTGCCAGCAGTTTTTCCTCCTATGGCTACACCTTC.

V usage is TRBV6-5 and J usage is TRBJ2-5; maybe TRBD1 (5 bases). Between the trimmed V and J ends, which lost 0 bases and 4 bases, there was a span of 6 bases. There are 13 residues in the CDR3. CDR1 MNHEY and CDR2 SVGAGI come from the germline V gene. The CDR3 DNA is TGTGCCAGCAGTTACTCAAGGGGAGAGACCCAGTACTTC. It yields the protein CASSYSRGETQYF.

In its sample, this clone was seen once. The rearrangement links TRBV5-1 to TRBJ1-2; the D is unclear. This CDR3 has 15 residues. With 0 bases removed from V and 2 bases from J, the gap between germline ends came to 11 bases. CDR1 is SGHRS and CDR2 is YFSETQ in the germline V gene. The CDR3 spells CASSLEPVRNYGYTF. In DNA form, the CDR3 reads TGCGCCAGCAGCTTGGAGCCGGTACGGAACTATGGCTACACCTTC.

The rearrangement links TRBV2 to TRBJ2-7, with D perhaps TRBD1 (6 bases). The V end was cut by 5 bases, the J end by 1 base, with 9 bases between. CDR1 and CDR2 (germline): SNHLY, FYNNEI. The CDR3 loop spans 13 amino acids. CDR3 nucleotide sequence: TGTGCCAGCAGTCCCGGGACATCCTACGAGCAGTACTTC. Its translation is CASSPGTSYEQYF.

The gene calls are TRBV6-1 and TRBJ2-2; 8 nucleotides agree with TRBD2. After removal of 3 bases from V and 4 bases from J, the junction contained 4 bases not matched to a gene. Looked up from germline, CDR1 is MNHNS and CDR2 is SASEGT. This CDR3 is built from 15 residues. The CDR3 here is CASSELAGGTGELFF. The CDR3 bases are TGTGCCAGCAGTGAGCTAGCGGGCGGCACCGGGGAGCTGTTTTTT.

This chain uses TRBV9 with TRBJ1-1; 8 positions match TRBD1. V shed 2 bases and J 4 bases; nucleotides not matched to a gene: 7. The germline V gene has CDR1 SGDLS and CDR2 YYNGEE. The CDR3 runs to 15 residues. The CDR3 is CASSVQGAEVTEAFF. The CDR3 DNA follows: TGTGCCAGCAGCGTTCAGGGGGCTGAGGTCACTGAAGCTTTCTTT.

This chain uses TRBV19 with TRBJ1-4; D gene uncertain. The germline CDR1 and CDR2 sequences are LNHDA and SQIVND (reference sequence). V gave up 3 bases and J gave up 4 bases, with 6 bases separating them. The CDR3 sequence is 13 residues long. The CDR3 sequence is CASSMRFNEKLFF. The CDR3 coding sequence is TGTGCCAGTAGTATGAGGTTTAATGAAAAACTGTTTTTT.

This rearrangement joins TRBV2 to TRBJ1-1; D not resolved. Per the germline V gene, CDR1 is SNHLY and CDR2 is FYNNEI. With 4 bases removed from V and 3 bases from J, the gap between germline ends came to 9 bases. The CDR3 loop spans 13 amino acids. CDR3 amino acids: CASSGEVDTEAFF. CDR3 bases: TGTGCCAGCAGTGGGGAGGTGGACACTGAAGCTTTCTTT.

The chain recombines TRBV19 with TRBJ2-5; a weak D match, TRBD1 (5 bases). The CDR3 runs to 14 residues. Germline V CDR1 and CDR2: LNHDA, SQIVND (reference sequence). The V end lost 4 bases, the J end lost 7 bases, and 16 bases lay between the germline ends. For the CDR3, the DNA is TGTGCCAGTAGTACGACAGTACCCCTGGGGACCCAGTACTTC. This encodes CASSTTVPLGTQYF.

The V gene is TRBV5-6, the J gene TRBJ1-1; TRBD1 is a possible D gene (6 bases). The CDR3 is 15 amino acids. Germline loops: CDR1 SGHDT, CDR2 YYEEEE. V lost 5 bases, J lost 4 bases, and 18 bases lay in between. The CDR3 DNA is TGTGCCAGCAGACCAGGGGTAGGGGTCGGCACTGAAGCTTTCTTT. Translation: CASRPGVGVGTEAFF.

This clone was counted once. The chain employs TRBV7-8 and TRBJ1-4, with no clear D. The length of the CDR3 is 14 residues. Between the trimmed V and J ends, which lost 1 base and 4 bases, there was a span of 7 bases. Germline V gives CDR1 SGHVS, CDR2 FQNEAQ. CDR3 DNA sequence: TGTGCCAGCAGCTTAGGTCGGTTTAATGAAAAACTGTTTTTT. It is translated as CASSLGRFNEKLFF. The full variable domain, rest sourced from reference TRBV7-8 and TRBJ1-4, is GAGVSQSPRYKVAKRGQDVALRCDPISGHVSLFWYQQALGQGPEFLTYFQNEAQLDKSGLPSDRFFAERPEGSVSTLKIQRTQQEDSAVYLCASSLGRFNEKLFFGSGTQLSVL.

The CDR3 DNA follows: TGTGCCAGCTCAACACAGGTTCGGACTGAAGCTTTCTTT. As protein: CASSTQVRTEAFF. J is TRBJ1-1 and V is TRBV7-6; D perhaps matches TRBD1 (5 bases). The V gene lost 8 bases and the J gene lost 5 bases, with 15 bases spanning the gap. Germline assignment: CDR1 SGHVS and CDR2 FNYEAQ. The CDR3 is 13 amino acids. Based on the CDR3 plus reference TRBV7-6 and TRBJ1-1, the full variable domain is GAGVSQSPRYKVTKRGQDVALRCDPISGHVSLYWYRQALGQGPEFLTYFNYEAQQDKSGLPNDRFSAERPEGSISTLTIQRTEQRDSAMYRCASSTQVRTEAFFGQGTRLTVV.

J is TRBJ1-1 and V is TRBV27; D not resolved. Per the germline V gene, CDR1 is MNHEY and CDR2 is SMNVEV (reference sequence). The CDR3 contains 17 residues. The V and J ends lost 6 bases and 1 base respectively, with 21 bases between them. The CDR3 loop reads CASSPVGMASGNTEAFF. Written as DNA, the CDR3 is TGTGCCAGCAGCCCCGTCGGCATGGCGTCGGGGAACACTGAAGCTTTCTTT.

The V call is TRBV23-1, the J call TRBJ2-7; TRBD1 matches at 10 bases. TRBV23-1 is labeled an ORF, and its function is uncertain. Trimming cost V 3 bases and J 6 bases; bases outside gene matches: 8. The CDR3 loop spans 15 amino acids. The CDR3 reads CASSQWGTGDCEQYF. The DNA of the CDR3 is TGCGCCAGCAGTCAGTGGGGGACAGGGGACTGCGAGCAGTACTTC.